This TCR beta chain was documented in a study of STAT5B mutations in CD4+ large granular lymphocyte leukemia. This CDR3 contains 12 residues. The ends were cut back, 0 bases at V and 9 bases at J, with 6 bases in the middle. The germline CDR1 and CDR2 sequences are LNHDA and SQIVND (reference sequence). Here immunoSEQ multiplex PCR was the method, and the copy in TCRdb shows in-frame clones only, minus some. The repertoire holds roughly 38,000 clones, more than 60% seen once, with approximately 0.6% in the top ten. The specimen sequenced was CD4+ T cells from blood buffy coats. The receptor comes from a human donor in good health. The J gene is TRBJ1-5, the V gene TRBV19, with D unresolved. This chain's CDR3 is CASSIDNRPQHF. The CDR3 nucleotides read TGTGCCAGTAGTATAGATAACCGGCCCCAGCATTTT.